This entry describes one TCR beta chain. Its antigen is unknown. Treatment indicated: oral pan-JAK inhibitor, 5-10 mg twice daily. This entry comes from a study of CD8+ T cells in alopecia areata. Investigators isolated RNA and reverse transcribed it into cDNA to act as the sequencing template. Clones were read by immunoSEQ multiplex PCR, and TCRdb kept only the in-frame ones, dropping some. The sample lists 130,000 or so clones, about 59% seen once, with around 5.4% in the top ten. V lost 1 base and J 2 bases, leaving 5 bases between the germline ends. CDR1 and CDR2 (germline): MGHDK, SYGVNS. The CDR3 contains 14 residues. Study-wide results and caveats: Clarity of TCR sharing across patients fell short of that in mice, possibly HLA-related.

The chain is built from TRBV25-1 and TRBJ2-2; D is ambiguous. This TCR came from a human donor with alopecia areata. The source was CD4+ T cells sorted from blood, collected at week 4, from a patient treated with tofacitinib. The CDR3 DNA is TGTGCCAGCAGTGAATTTGGAAACACCGGGGAGCTGTTTTTT. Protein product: CASSEFGNTGELFF. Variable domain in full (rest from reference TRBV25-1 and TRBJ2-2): EADIYQTPRYLVIGTGKKITLECSQTMGHDKMYWYQQDPGMELHLIHYSYGVNSTEKGDLSSESTVSRIRTEHFPLTLESARPSHTSQYLCASSEFGNTGELFFGEGSRLTVL.